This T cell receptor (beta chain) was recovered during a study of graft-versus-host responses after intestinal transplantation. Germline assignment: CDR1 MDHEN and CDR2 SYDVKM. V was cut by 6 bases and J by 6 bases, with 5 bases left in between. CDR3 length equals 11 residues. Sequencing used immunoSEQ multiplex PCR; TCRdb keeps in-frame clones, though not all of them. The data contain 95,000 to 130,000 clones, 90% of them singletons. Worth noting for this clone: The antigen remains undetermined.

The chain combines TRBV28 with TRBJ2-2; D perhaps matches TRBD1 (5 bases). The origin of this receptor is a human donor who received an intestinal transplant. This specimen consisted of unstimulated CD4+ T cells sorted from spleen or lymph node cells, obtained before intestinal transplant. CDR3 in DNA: TGTGCCAGCAGACAGGCCGGGGAGCTGTTTTTT. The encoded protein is CASRQAGELFF.